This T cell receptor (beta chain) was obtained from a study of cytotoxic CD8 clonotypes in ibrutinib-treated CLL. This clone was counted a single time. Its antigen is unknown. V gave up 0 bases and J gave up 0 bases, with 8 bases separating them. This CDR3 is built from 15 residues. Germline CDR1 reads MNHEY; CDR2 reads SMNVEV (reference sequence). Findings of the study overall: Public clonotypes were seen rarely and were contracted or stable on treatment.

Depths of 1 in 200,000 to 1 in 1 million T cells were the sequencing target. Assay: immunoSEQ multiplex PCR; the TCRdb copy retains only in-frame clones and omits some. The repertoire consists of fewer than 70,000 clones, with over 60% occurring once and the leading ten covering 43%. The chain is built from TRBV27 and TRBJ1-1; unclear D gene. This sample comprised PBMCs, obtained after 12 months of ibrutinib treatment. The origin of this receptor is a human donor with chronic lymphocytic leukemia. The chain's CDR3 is CASSLSIGMNTEAFF. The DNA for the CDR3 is TGTGCCAGCAGTTTATCGATAGGGATGAACACTGAAGCTTTCTTT.